These 26 T cell receptor beta chains came from one sample sequenced in a study of cytomegalovirus exposure and HLA in healthy donors. A multiplex PCR was run with 60 Vbeta primers and 13 Jbeta primers. Clones were read by immunoSEQ multiplex PCR, and TCRdb kept only the in-frame ones, dropping some. The table has approximately 170,000 clones, 65% to 85% seen once. Sequencing used PBMCs. These receptors were taken from a man aged 50 to 59 in good health and CMV-seropositive.

The chain carries TRBV11-3 and TRBJ2-7; 8 bases are shared with TRBD1. Trimming took 5 bases from V and 7 from J; bases not matched to a gene: 7. CDR1 and CDR2 from the germline V gene are SGHNT and YENEEA. There are 13 residues in the CDR3. The CDR3 reads CASSDGQGEEQYF. The CDR3 DNA is TGTGCCAGCAGCGATGGACAGGGTGAGGAGCAGTACTTC.

This rearrangement joins TRBV4-3 to TRBJ1-5, with a weak D call TRBD1 (6 bases). The CDR3 runs 15 residues. Trimming pared 1 base from V and 7 bases from J, leaving 14 bases between. Germline V gene data show CDR1 as LGHNA and CDR2 as YSLEER. The CDR3 bases are TGCGCCAGCAGCCAAGTAATGGGGGCAAGGCAGCCCCAGCATTTT. As protein: CASSQVMGARQPQHF.

With respect to this clone: This CDR3 is also generated by other DNA sequences in the sample. The CDR3 nucleotides read TGTGCCAGCTCACCGTCCCAGGGGAACACTGAAGCTTTCTTT. The encoded protein is CASSPSQGNTEAFF. This chain joins TRBV18 and TRBJ1-1; a weak D match, TRBD1 (5 bases). V shed 3 bases and J shed 1 base, with 9 bases lying between them. Per the germline V gene, CDR1 is KGHSH and CDR2 is LQKENI. This CDR3 contains 14 residues. Using reference TRBV18 and TRBJ1-1 for the parts outside the CDR3, the full variable domain is NAGVMQNPRHLVRRRGQEARLRCSPMKGHSHVYWYRQLPEEGLKFMVYLQKENIIDESGMPKERFSAEFPKEGPSILRIQQVVRGDSAAYFCASSPSQGNTEAFFGQGTRLTVV.

The genes are TRBV10-3 and TRBJ1-2, with 10 bases that match TRBD1. CDR3 size: 14 residues. Trimming cost V 4 bases and J 4 bases; bases outside gene matches: 3. Germline V gene lookup returns CDR1 ENHRY and CDR2 SYGVKD. CDR3 sequence reads: CAISGDRGSYGYTF. CDR3 nucleotide sequence: TGTGCCATCAGTGGGGACAGGGGTAGCTATGGCTACACCTTC.

This rearrangement joins TRBV10-3 to TRBJ2-1; 12 bases agree with TRBD2. This CDR3 spans 15 amino acids. V was clipped by 11 bases and J by 9 bases; unmatched bases: 14. Germline assignment: CDR1 ENHRY and CDR2 SYGVKD. CDR3 DNA sequence: TGTGCCTTTCGAGTGGGGACTAGCGGGCGGGGTGAGCAGTTCTTC. Protein: CAFRVGTSGRGEQFF.

As concerns this clone: At one boundary the junction diverges from the germline segment, which might be a read error. The CDR3 bases are TGTGCTAGCAGCTTACAGGGGACCGGGGAGCTGTTTTTT. Residues: CASSLQGTGELFF. V and J are TRBV7-7 and TRBJ2-2; 7 bases map to TRBD1. Germline assignment: CDR1 SSHAT and CDR2 FNYEAQ (reference sequence). The CDR3 runs to 13 residues.

This clone was recorded once. The chain carries TRBV10-3 and TRBJ1-5; D remains unclear. Germline values: CDR1 ENHRY, CDR2 SYGVKD. This CDR3 region has 14 residues. V was clipped by 4 bases and J by 2 bases, with 9 bases between them. The CDR3 loop reads CAISAGSGNQPQHF. CDR3 nucleotide sequence: TGTGCCATCAGTGCGGGTTCCGGCAATCAGCCCCAGCATTTT.

CDR3: CASRPGQRKEINTEAFF. The CDR3 DNA is TGTGCCAGCAGGCCGGGACAGCGTAAAGAGATTAACACTGAAGCTTTCTTT. This rearrangement joins TRBV2 to TRBJ1-1; 7 bases map to TRBD1. V gave up 6 bases and J gave up 2 bases; unmatched junction bases: 15. The CDR3 consists of 17 residues. The germline V gene encodes CDR1 SNHLY and CDR2 FYNNEI.

The J gene is TRBJ1-2, the V gene TRBV10-3, with 8 bases lining up with TRBD1. The CDR3 is made up of 16 amino acids. The junction had 9 bases not matched to a gene; V was cut back by 2 bases and J by 4 bases. Germline V gene sequence: CDR1 ENHRY, CDR2 SYGVKD. CDR3 bases: TGTGCCATCAGTGAGCCCGGGACAGGCTCTTCCTATGGCTACACCTTC. Translated: CAISEPGTGSSYGYTF.

In this sample, this clone turned up a few times. This sequence joins TRBV7-9 and TRBJ2-1, with D maybe TRBD1 (5 bases). The length of the CDR3 is 14 residues. Germline CDR1 is SEHNR and CDR2 is FQNEAQ (reference sequence). Trimming stripped 5 bases from V and 5 bases from J, with 13 bases between. CDR3 residues: CASSPKVDNNEQFF. In DNA, the CDR3 is TGTGCCAGCAGCCCAAAGGTGGACAACAATGAGCAGTTCTTC.

The table lists this clone with a count of one. The chain combines TRBV6-5 with TRBJ2-2, with TRBD2 matching 8 bases. The ends lost 2 bases at V and 2 bases at J; junction bases unmatched: 4. CDR1 MNHEY and CDR2 SVGAGI come from the germline V gene. The length of the CDR3 is 16 residues. The CDR3 spells CASSYGLAGNTGELFF. CDR3 DNA sequence: TGTGCCAGCAGTTACGGGCTAGCGGGTAACACCGGGGAGCTGTTTTTT.

The J gene is TRBJ1-2, the V gene TRBV15, with D hard to call. The CDR3 loop spans 13 amino acids. Germline values: CDR1 LNHNV, CDR2 YYDKDF (reference sequence). V was clipped by 0 bases and J by 7 bases, with 9 bases between them. This CDR3 reads CATSRDRTSGYTF. Written as DNA, the CDR3 is TGTGCCACCAGCAGAGATCGCACAAGTGGCTACACCTTC.

The J gene is TRBJ2-3, the V gene TRBV9, with 8 bases aligning to TRBD2. V gave up 0 bases and J gave up 2 bases; unmatched junction bases: 5. The germline V gene has CDR1 SGDLS and CDR2 YYNGEE. This CDR3 has 16 residues. The CDR3 coding sequence is TGTGCCAGCAGCGTAGCAGAGCGGGAGCTCACAGATACGCAGTATTTT. Its protein is CASSVAERELTDTQYF.

The V and J genes are TRBV7-9 and TRBJ2-7; D unresolved. CDR3 length equals 12 residues. Trimming pared 5 bases from V and 3 bases from J, leaving 8 bases between. Germline CDR1 and CDR2: SEHNR and FQNEAQ (reference sequence). This CDR3 is CASSIQVYEQYF. In DNA form, the CDR3 reads TGTGCCAGCAGCATTCAGGTCTACGAGCAGTACTTC. The full variable domain, with the rest looked up from reference TRBV7-9 and TRBJ2-7, is DTGVSQNPRHKITKRGQNVTFRCDPISEHNRLYWYRQTLGQGPEFLTYFQNEAQLEKSRLLSDRFSAERPKGSFSTLEIQRTEQGDSAMYLCASSIQVYEQYFGPGTRLTVT.

This chain links TRBV27 with TRBJ1-5, with D unresolved. V gave up 2 bases and J gave up 5 bases, with 7 bases separating them. The CDR3 runs 13 residues. CDR1 and CDR2 (germline): MNHEY, SMNVEV (reference sequence). The CDR3: CASSLSFDQPQHF. The CDR3 DNA follows: TGTGCCAGCAGTTTAAGCTTCGATCAGCCCCAGCATTTT.

The rearrangement uses TRBV19 and TRBJ1-4, with 7 bases that match TRBD1. CDR3 length: 14 residues. The germline CDR1 and CDR2 sequences are LNHDA and SQIVND (reference sequence). With V trimmed by 6 bases and J by 5 bases, 6 bases remained unmatched. CDR3: CASSQQGTNEKLFF. DNA of the CDR3: TGTGCCAGTAGCCAACAGGGGACGAATGAAAAACTGTTTTTT.

The rearrangement joins TRBV19 to TRBJ2-7, with D possibly being TRBD1 (5 bases). Germline CDR1 and CDR2: LNHDA and SQIVND (reference sequence). The CDR3 extends over 14 amino acids. V was pared by 3 bases and J by 6 bases, with 15 bases between. The CDR3 protein is CASSMRQSRVEQYF. In nucleotides, the CDR3 is TGTGCCAGTAGTATGCGACAGAGCCGTGTCGAGCAGTACTTC. The complete variable domain, with remaining parts taken from reference TRBV19 and TRBJ2-7, reads DGGITQSPKYLFRKEGQNVTLSCEQNLNHDAMYWYRQDPGQGLRLIYYSQIVNDFQKGDIAEGYSVSREKKESFPLTVTSAQKNPTAFYLCASSMRQSRVEQYFGPGTRLTVT.

The rearrangement links TRBV6-5 to TRBJ2-7; D remains unclear. V was cut by 7 bases and J by 0 bases, with 4 bases left in between. This CDR3 spans 11 amino acids. Germline loops: CDR1 MNHEY, CDR2 SVGAGI. The DNA of the CDR3 is TGTGCCAGCACCTCCTCCTACGAGCAGTACTTC. Translated: CASTSSYEQYF.

This rearrangement joins TRBV30 to TRBJ2-3, with TRBD2 matching 16 bases. The J segment lost 3 bases and the V segment lost 4 bases, leaving 10 bases of the junction unmatched. CDR3 length equals 18 residues. Germline V gene data show CDR1 as GTSNPN and CDR2 as SVGIG (reference sequence). The CDR3 sequence: CAWNFPGLAGGSTDTQYF. DNA for the CDR3: TGTGCCTGGAACTTCCCGGGACTAGCGGGAGGGTCGACAGATACGCAGTATTTT.

The rearrangement joins TRBV7-2 to TRBJ2-4; no clear D. The germline V gene has CDR1 SGHTA and CDR2 FQGNSA. V lost 8 bases and J lost 0, with 14 bases in between. The CDR3 contains 15 residues. CDR3 sequence reads: CASGETSLAKNIQYF. CDR3 nucleotides: TGTGCCAGCGGAGAGACTTCACTAGCCAAAAACATTCAGTACTTC.

This clone is a singleton in its sample. V is TRBV11-3 and J is TRBJ2-1; tentative D call: TRBD2 (6 bases). Trimming took off 4 bases at V and 8 bases at J, with 18 bases between the two ends. The CDR3 is made up of 15 amino acids. Germline assignment: CDR1 SGHNT and CDR2 YENEEA. The CDR3, as DNA: TGTGCCAGCAGCTCCGGGACTGCGATCCGGCATGAGCAGTTCTTC. Residues: CASSSGTAIRHEQFF. Full variable domain (missing parts from reference TRBV11-3 and TRBJ2-1): EAGVVQSPRYKIIEKKQPVAFWCNPISGHNTLYWYLQNLGQGPELLIRYENEEAVDDSQLPKDRFSAERLKGVDSTLKIQPAELGDSAVYLCASSSGTAIRHEQFFGPGTRLTVL.

The DNA of the CDR3 is TGTGCCAGCAGACAATCTAAGGGGGCTCTCACTGAAGCTTTCTTT. It codes for CASRQSKGALTEAFF. The chain employs TRBV28 and TRBJ1-1; 7 bases align to TRBD1. V lost 6 bases to trimming and J lost 4 bases; unmatched junction nucleotides: 11. Per the germline V gene, CDR1 is MDHEN and CDR2 is SYDVKM. CDR3 length: 15 amino acids.

V gene TRBV7-2 combines with J gene TRBJ2-5; D not certain. Per the germline V gene, CDR1 is SGHTA and CDR2 is FQGNSA. Between the trimmed V and J ends, which lost 3 bases and 2 bases, there was a span of 13 bases. The CDR3 extends over 15 amino acids. The CDR3 sequence is CASSFPGFPQETQYF. The CDR3 region has the DNA TGTGCCAGCAGCTTTCCCGGGTTCCCGCAAGAGACCCAGTACTTC.

The gene calls are TRBV6-5 and TRBJ1-5; tentatively, D is TRBD1 (5 bases). V was shortened by 6 bases and J by 3 bases, with 15 bases between the two germline ends. Looked up from germline, CDR1 is MNHEY and CDR2 is SVGAGI. The CDR3 covers 15 residues. The CDR3 bases are TGTGCCAGCAGCCACGGGGGGATGGTCAATCAGCCCCAGCATTTT. Protein: CASSHGGMVNQPQHF.

The chain recombines TRBV4-3 with TRBJ2-5, with a possible D match to TRBD2 (5 bases). The germline V and J ends were trimmed by 1 base and 2 bases, with 5 bases remaining between them. The CDR3 length is 13 residues. The germline gives CDR1 LGHNA, CDR2 YSLEER. The CDR3 DNA reads TGCGCCAGCAGCCAAGGAGGGCAAGAGACCCAGTACTTC. It yields the protein CASSQGGQETQYF.

The chain uses TRBV18 and TRBJ1-4, with TRBD1 matching 7 bases. Germline V lookup: CDR1 KGHSH, CDR2 LQKENI. V gave up 0 bases and J gave up 7 bases; unmatched junction bases: 5. This CDR3 region has 15 residues. The CDR3 here is CASSPPQGSGEKLFF. The CDR3 DNA follows: TGTGCCAGCTCACCACCACAGGGGAGCGGTGAAAAACTGTTTTTT.